The rows below give T cell receptor beta chains drawn from one sample of a study of blood T cell repertoires in COVID-19. Method: immunoSEQ multiplex PCR; TCRdb's copy keeps in-frame clones and lacks some. The sample includes fewer than 120,000 clones, 76% of them seen just once. The sequencing input was peripheral blood. The receptors here all came from an elderly woman with acute or convalescent COVID-19. Both conserved end residues are part of each CDR3. The D gene is left open where the match is weak. Only part of the rows carry a size: once, few, many, or a class if the clone is expanded.

V gene: TRBV7-6; D gene: TRBD1; J gene: TRBJ2-1; clone size: -; CDR3 protein: CASSRDRESGRNEQFF
V gene: TRBV11-2; D gene: -; J gene: TRBJ1-2; clone size: -; CDR3 protein: CASSPGLGRLYTF
V gene: TRBV5-1; D gene: -; J gene: TRBJ1-4; clone size: -; CDR3 protein: CASSGSARGGVEKLFF
V gene: TRBV20-1; D gene: -; J gene: TRBJ2-5; clone size: -; CDR3 protein: CSASLQQETQYF
V gene: TRBV9; D gene: TRBD2; J gene: TRBJ2-1; clone size: -; CDR3 protein: CASSGIAGYNEQFF
V gene: TRBV6-5; D gene: TRBD1; J gene: TRBJ2-5; clone size: -; CDR3 protein: CAILTGGFETQYF
V gene: TRBV10-3; D gene: TRBD1; J gene: TRBJ2-7; clone size: -; CDR3 protein: CAISGQGPSRGEQYF
V gene: TRBV7-2; D gene: -; J gene: TRBJ1-3; clone size: -; CDR3 protein: CASSPTIQGFGNTIYF
V gene: TRBV28; D gene: -; J gene: TRBJ1-1; clone size: few; CDR3 protein: CASSLPGGNTEAFF
V gene: TRBV7-2; D gene: TRBD1; J gene: TRBJ2-7; clone size: -; CDR3 protein: CASSYTGTGGHEQYF
V gene: TRBV19; D gene: -; J gene: TRBJ2-5; clone size: -; CDR3 protein: CASRPGLKETQYF
V gene: TRBV2; D gene: -; J gene: TRBJ1-5; clone size: few; CDR3 protein: CASVREVNQPQHF
V gene: TRBV30; D gene: TRBD1; J gene: TRBJ2-3; clone size: -; CDR3 protein: CAWAPGQVTDTQYF
V gene: TRBV3-1/TRBV3-2; D gene: TRBD1; J gene: TRBJ1-4; clone size: -; CDR3 protein: CASSLGTGSNEKLFF
V gene: TRBV5-4; D gene: TRBD2; J gene: TRBJ2-7; clone size: -; CDR3 protein: CASSLVPGLAGAGEQYF
V gene: TRBV11-2; D gene: -; J gene: TRBJ2-3; clone size: -; CDR3 protein: CASSLVGQGGDTQYF
V gene: TRBV19; D gene: TRBD1; J gene: TRBJ2-7; clone size: -; CDR3 protein: CASSPRDREPEQYF
V gene: TRBV19; D gene: -; J gene: TRBJ1-4; clone size: -; CDR3 protein: CASSIDHNPTGENLFF
V gene: TRBV6-6; D gene: TRBD1; J gene: TRBJ1-5; clone size: -; CDR3 protein: CASRPGTGNSNQPQHF
V gene: TRBV2; D gene: -; J gene: TRBJ2-1; clone size: -; CDR3 protein: CASRREVLTSYNEQFF
V gene: TRBV9; D gene: TRBD2; J gene: TRBJ2-1; clone size: -; CDR3 protein: CASSVRTSGRNEQFF
V gene: TRBV7-2; D gene: TRBD2; J gene: TRBJ2-1; clone size: -; CDR3 protein: CASSLASGHNEQFF
V gene: TRBV29-1; D gene: TRBD2; J gene: TRBJ2-7; clone size: once; CDR3 protein: CSVGGLAGNEQYF
V gene: TRBV15; D gene: -; J gene: TRBJ1-1; clone size: -; CDR3 protein: CATSRGRDVEAFF
V gene: TRBV18; D gene: -; J gene: TRBJ2-5; clone size: -; CDR3 protein: CASSPFEGETQYF
V gene: TRBV7-6; D gene: TRBD2; J gene: TRBJ2-1; clone size: -; CDR3 protein: CASSLGRGLTSGRAGEQFF